The 14 T cell receptor beta chains below come from one sample, sequenced in a study of cytomegalovirus exposure and HLA in healthy donors. Use of 60 Vbeta and 13 Jbeta primers characterized the PCR. Here immunoSEQ multiplex PCR was the method, and the copy in TCRdb shows in-frame clones only, minus some. Seen here are around 130,000 clones, around 70% observed once, and the top ten hold approximately 2.6%. Source material: PBMCs. The receptors come from a human donor in good health.

This clone was seen a single time. V is TRBV19 and J is TRBJ2-6; weak D call: TRBD1 (6 bases). CDR1 LNHDA and CDR2 SQIVND come from the germline V gene (reference sequence). The CDR3 has 15 amino acids. V shed 4 bases and J shed 2 bases, with 9 bases lying between them. The CDR3 sequence: CASSSTGPGANVLTF. The CDR3 nucleotides are TGTGCCAGTAGTAGTACAGGGCCTGGGGCCAACGTCCTGACTTTC. Full variable domain (missing parts from reference TRBV19 and TRBJ2-6): DGGITQSPKYLFRKEGQNVTLSCEQNLNHDAMYWYRQDPGQGLRLIYYSQIVNDFQKGDIAEGYSVSREKKESFPLTVTSAQKNPTAFYLCASSSTGPGANVLTFGAGSRLTVL.

The chain is built from TRBV6-5 and TRBJ2-7, with 7 bases matching TRBD1. J was trimmed by 4 bases and V by 2 bases; bases with no gene match: 5. Germline-derived CDR1 and CDR2 are MNHEY and SVGAGI. The CDR3 is made up of 14 amino acids. The CDR3 sequence is CASSYLTGSYEQYF. In DNA form, the CDR3 reads TGTGCCAGCAGTTACCTGACAGGGTCATACGAGCAGTACTTC.

The rearrangement links TRBV28 to TRBJ1-1; 8 bases are a match to TRBD1. The CDR3 runs to 18 residues. J lost 0 bases, V lost 3 bases, and 12 bases had no gene match. Per germline, CDR1 MDHEN and CDR2 SYDVKM. CDR3 coding DNA: TGTGCCAGCAGTTTTGTCAGGGGGCTGGGGGGCTTGAACACTGAAGCTTTCTTT. It translates to CASSFVRGLGGLNTEAFF. The whole variable domain, filled in from reference TRBV28 and TRBJ1-1, reads DVKVTQSSRYLVKRTGEKVFLECVQDMDHENMFWYRQDPGLGLRLIYFSYDVKMKEKGDIPEGYSVSREKKERFSLILESASTNQTSMYLCASSFVRGLGGLNTEAFFGQGTRLTVV.

This sequence joins TRBV5-1 and TRBJ1-2; D might be TRBD1 (6 bases). Per germline, CDR1 SGHRS and CDR2 YFSETQ. The CDR3 has 15 amino acids. V was shortened by 5 bases and J by 4 bases, with 18 bases between the two germline ends. In DNA form, the CDR3 reads TGCGCCAGCAGTCGGGACATGGGGATTACCTATGGCTACACCTTC. It translates to CASSRDMGITYGYTF.

The chain joins TRBV18 to TRBJ1-1, with 9 bases lining up with TRBD1. The CDR3 has 16 amino acids. The germline CDR1 and CDR2 sequences are KGHSH and LQKENI. Losses at the gene ends were 0 bases for V and 5 bases for J; bases not matched to a gene: 7. The chain's CDR3 is CASSPPPGQGLTEAFF. The CDR3 nucleotides read TGTGCCAGCTCACCACCCCCGGGACAGGGTCTGACTGAAGCTTTCTTT.

This chain uses TRBV6-1 with TRBJ2-7; 14 bases map to TRBD2. The CDR3 has 15 residues. V was pared by 6 bases and J by 2 bases, with 3 bases of the junction left unmatched. Germline-derived CDR1 and CDR2 are MNHNS and SASEGT. In nucleotides, the CDR3 is TGTGCCAGCAGACCGGGACTAGCGGGAGCCTACGAGCAGTACTTC. As protein: CASRPGLAGAYEQYF.

The V gene is TRBV7-2, the J gene TRBJ2-1; D possibly corresponds to TRBD2 (7 bases). CDR1 and CDR2 from the germline V gene are SGHTA and FQGNSA. The CDR3 is made up of 15 amino acids. Between the trimmed V and J ends, which lost 7 bases and 5 bases, there was a span of 18 bases. As DNA, the CDR3 is TGTGCCAGCAAGGGGGTGGCGGGACTAAACAATGAGCAGTTCTTC. Its translation: CASKGVAGLNNEQFF.

The J gene is TRBJ2-2, the V gene TRBV6-1, with 9 bases aligning to TRBD2. The trim removed 4 bases at V and 1 base at J, leaving 4 bases unmatched. Germline V gene sequence: CDR1 MNHNS, CDR2 SASEGT. The CDR3 is 16 amino acids. CDR3: CASSVKAGGNTGELFF. As DNA, the CDR3 is TGTGCCAGCAGTGTAAAAGCGGGAGGGAACACCGGGGAGCTGTTTTTT.

The chain is built from TRBV10-3 and TRBJ2-5; 9 bases are a match to TRBD2. Germline V lookup: CDR1 ENHRY, CDR2 SYGVKD. With V trimmed by 0 bases and J by 9 bases, 5 bases remained unmatched. CDR3 length: 14 residues. The CDR3, as DNA: TGTGCCATCAGTGAGTCCGGGACTAGCAGGTCCCAGTACTTC. This translates into CAISESGTSRSQYF.

This clone was recorded once. The V call is TRBV27, the J call TRBJ2-5, with 7 nucleotides matching TRBD2. This CDR3 is built from 15 residues. V shed 6 bases and J 5 bases; nucleotides not matched to a gene: 12. Germline V gene data show CDR1 as MNHEY and CDR2 as SMNVEV (reference sequence). The CDR3 reads CASSPARGSSETQYF. The CDR3 nucleotides are TGTGCCAGCAGCCCGGCACGCGGGAGTTCTGAGACCCAGTACTTC.

The chain is built from TRBV2 and TRBJ1-4; 8 positions match TRBD1. V gave up 6 bases and J gave up 4 bases; unmatched junction bases: 7. This CDR3 has 15 amino acids. The germline V gene encodes CDR1 SNHLY and CDR2 FYNNEI. The CDR3 region is CASSQGALGNEKLFF. The CDR3 bases are TGTGCCAGCAGCCAGGGGGCGCTGGGTAATGAAAAACTGTTTTTT.

The chain carries TRBV11-2 and TRBJ2-3; D may be TRBD2 (5 bases). Germline V CDR1 and CDR2: SGHAT, FQNNGV. This CDR3 comprises 15 residues. V shed 5 bases and J shed 0 bases, with 12 bases lying between them. The CDR3 DNA reads TGTGCCAGCAGCCCAGACGGGGTCAGCACAGATACGCAGTATTTT. Translating gives CASSPDGVSTDTQYF.

J is TRBJ2-7 and V is TRBV27; D is unresolved. V shed 5 bases and J shed 6 bases, with 14 bases lying between them. Looked up from germline, CDR1 is MNHEY and CDR2 is SMNVEV (reference sequence). The CDR3 spans 13 residues. The CDR3 reads CASSPLVPGEQYF. CDR3 DNA: TGTGCCAGCAGTCCCCTTGTACCGGGCGAGCAGTACTTC.

The chain carries TRBV9 and TRBJ1-4; 11 bases are shared with TRBD1. Germline V gene data show CDR1 as SGDLS and CDR2 as YYNGEE. The V segment lost 3 bases and the J segment 7 bases; nucleotides outside the gene matches: 5. The CDR3 runs 15 residues. DNA of the CDR3: TGTGCCAGCAGCGGTTCCGGGACAGGGGGTGAAAAACTGTTTTTT. It translates to CASSGSGTGGEKLFF.